The present entry profiles one T cell receptor (beta chain) with its context. Its target is unknown. These data belong to a study of T cells in Graves' hyperthyroidism and ophthalmopathy. Findings and limits, study-wide: Blood also showed most of the thyroid clonotypes that were expanded above 0.001. Ophthalmopathy was predicted by the model a median of 6.5 months ahead of onset.

Amplification of TCR beta CDR3 regions was performed using RNA transcripts as template. The HTBI primer set was used in a first-round RT-PCR of the TCR CDR3. TCRdb re-called the multiplex PCR reads through MiXCR, storing one row per CDR3 protein. The profile shows approximately 370,000 distinct CDR3 sequences, approximately 15% of them singletons. Stable Graves' hyperthyroidism denoted no ophthalmopathy progression over 18 months. PBMCs were collected from an approximately 9.3 ml volume of fresh peripheral blood. The CDR3 consists of 17 residues. V shed 3 bases and J shed 1 base, with 13 bases lying between them. CDR1 is MNHEY and CDR2 is SMNVEV in the germline V gene (reference sequence).

The clonotype originates from a woman aged 25 to 39 with Graves' hyperthyroidism. V usage is TRBV27 and J usage is TRBJ2-6; D gene uncertain. Sequencing was done on a sample of blood. The CDR3 sequence is CASSLTRRISGANVLTF. CDR3 DNA sequence: TGTGCCAGCAGTTTGACCCGACGGATTTCTGGGGCCAACGTCCTGACTTTC.